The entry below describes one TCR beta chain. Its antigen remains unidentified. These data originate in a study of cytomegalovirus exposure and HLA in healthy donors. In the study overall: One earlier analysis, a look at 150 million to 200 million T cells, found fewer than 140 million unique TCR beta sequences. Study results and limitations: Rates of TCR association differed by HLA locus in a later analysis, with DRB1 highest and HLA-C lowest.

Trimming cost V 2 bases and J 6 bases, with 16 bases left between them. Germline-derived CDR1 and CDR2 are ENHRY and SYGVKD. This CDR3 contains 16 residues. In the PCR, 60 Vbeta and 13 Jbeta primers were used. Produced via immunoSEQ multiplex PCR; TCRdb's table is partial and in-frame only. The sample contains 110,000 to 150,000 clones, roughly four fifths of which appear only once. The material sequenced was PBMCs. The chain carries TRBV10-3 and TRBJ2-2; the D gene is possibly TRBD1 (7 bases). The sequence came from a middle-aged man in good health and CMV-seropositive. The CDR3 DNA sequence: TGTGCCATCAGTGAGCCGGCCAGGGGGGTCGCCGGGGAGCTGTTTTTT. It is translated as CAISEPARGVAGELFF.